The 15 T cell receptor beta chains reported below all come from one sample, sequenced in a study of T cell repertoires in cytomegalovirus infection. One entry per CDR3 protein, called by TCRdb with MiXCR from the reads. Among 200,000 to 300,000 distinct CDR3 sequences listed, less than 9.5% were seen once. The sample taken for sequencing was PBMCs. These receptors were collected from a human donor in good health (CMV status not recorded). Some clones in this sample may be carry-over from other donors' samples.

The chain carries TRBV20-1 and TRBJ1-2, with D tentatively TRBD1 (6 bases). CDR3 length: 16 amino acids. Germline CDR1 reads DFQATT; CDR2 reads SNEGSKA (reference sequence). Trimming pared 4 bases from V and 4 bases from J, leaving 22 bases between. The DNA for the CDR3 is TGCAGTGCTATGGGCTCATACAGGGAGCTATCCTATGGCTACACCTTC. Encoded protein: CSAMGSYRELSYGYTF.

This clonotype was observed many times. The chain links TRBV11-3 to TRBJ2-5, with 7 bases lining up with TRBD1. J was trimmed by 2 bases and V by 1 base; bases with no gene match: 7. The length of the CDR3 is 16 residues. From germline, CDR1 is SGHNT and CDR2 YENEEA. CDR3 bases: TGTGCCAGCAGCTTAGGAGTTCGCAGGGGGCAAGAGACCCAGTACTTC. It specifies CASSLGVRRGQETQYF.

This clonotype was counted at least ten times. The chain couples TRBV7-2 to TRBJ1-4, with D unresolved. Trimming removed 8 bases at V and 1 base at J, with 14 bases between. CDR1 is SGHTA and CDR2 is FQGNSA in the germline V gene. This CDR3 region has 15 residues. CDR3 nucleotides: TGTGCCAGCCGAGGGTCACGAGGAACTAATGAAAAACTGTTTTTT. Protein product: CASRGSRGTNEKLFF.

There are many counts of this clonotype. V gene TRBV7-2 combines with J gene TRBJ2-3; D is perhaps TRBD2 (6 bases). In germline, CDR1 is SGHTA, CDR2 FQGNSA. Between the trimmed V and J ends, which lost 1 base and 7 bases, there was a span of 12 bases. The CDR3 totals 14 residues. The CDR3 DNA reads TGTGCCAGCAGCTTAGGGGACTTAAGCTATACGCAGTATTTT. It encodes CASSLGDLSYTQYF. The full variable domain, its missing parts supplied by reference TRBV7-2 and TRBJ2-3, is GAGVSQSPSNKVTEKGKDVELRCDPISGHTALYWYRQSLGQGLEFLIYFQGNSAPDKSGLPSDRFSAERTGGSVSTLTIQRTQQEDSAVYLCASSLGDLSYTQYFGPGTRLTVL.

In this sample, this clonotype turned up many times. The chain links TRBV12-3 or TRBV12-4 to TRBJ2-7; no definite D call. The V end lost 10 bases, the J end lost 6 bases, and 19 bases lay between the germline ends. The CDR3 sequence is 13 residues long. The CDR3 sequence: CATSQVLLTEQYF. CDR3 bases: TGTGCCACCTCTCAGGTCCTTTTAACCGAGCAGTACTTC.

This clonotype has a count of ten or more. The chain has TRBV6-2 or TRBV6-3 and TRBJ2-5, with D perhaps matching TRBD1 or TRBD2 (7 bases each). Trimming removed 7 bases at V and 3 bases at J, with 18 bases between. This CDR3 comprises 15 residues. Germline CDR1 and CDR2: MNHEY and SVGEGT. The CDR3 loop is CASTLGRGREETQYF. DNA for the CDR3: TGTGCCAGCACTCTAGGGAGGGGGCGGGAAGAGACCCAGTACTTC.

This clonotype was seen at least ten times. The chain links TRBV7-2 to TRBJ1-6, with 10 bases aligning to TRBD1. V gave up 4 bases and J gave up 6 bases; unmatched junction bases: 12. This CDR3 comprises 18 residues. Germline CDR1 SGHTA, CDR2 FQGNSA. For the CDR3, the DNA is TGTGCCAGCAGCTCACTGTTGACAGGGGGCTTGGGTAATTCACCCCTCCACTTT. It is translated as CASSSLLTGGLGNSPLHF.

This clonotype was detected many times. The chain has TRBV7-9 and TRBJ2-1; no clear D. V shed 1 base and J shed 9 bases, with 4 bases lying between them. The CDR3 runs 11 residues. Germline-derived CDR1 and CDR2 are SEHNR and FQNEAQ (reference sequence). CDR3 amino acids: CASSLGVEQFF. The CDR3 DNA sequence: TGTGCCAGCAGCTTAGGTGTTGAGCAGTTCTTC.

V is TRBV19 and J is TRBJ1-1; D gene uncertain. Between the trimmed V and J ends, which lost 6 bases and 0 bases, there was a span of 11 bases. The CDR3 spans 14 residues. Germline V CDR1 and CDR2: LNHDA, SQIVND (reference sequence). CDR3 loop: CASSPQPVNTEAFF. Here the CDR3 DNA reads TGTGCCAGTAGCCCGCAGCCTGTGAACACTGAAGCTTTCTTT. The entire variable domain, with the rest obtained from reference TRBV19 and TRBJ1-1, is as follows: DGGITQSPKYLFRKEGQNVTLSCEQNLNHDAMYWYRQDPGQGLRLIYYSQIVNDFQKGDIAEGYSVSREKKESFPLTVTSAQKNPTAFYLCASSPQPVNTEAFFGQGTRLTVV.

This clonotype was seen ten or more times. The chain links TRBV4-3 to TRBJ2-1, with 7 bases matching TRBD2. Germline assignment: CDR1 LGHNA and CDR2 YSLEER. The CDR3 length is 15 residues. V shed 0 bases, J shed 12 bases, and the junction held 11 bases outside the gene matches. The DNA of the CDR3 is TGCGCCAGCAGCCAAGAACCCGGGACTATCTCCCCGCAGTTCTTC. Its translation is CASSQEPGTISPQFF.

This clonotype was found a few times. The gene calls are TRBV28 and TRBJ1-1; maybe TRBD1 (5 bases). The CDR3 spans 13 residues. V was pared by 11 bases and J by 0 bases, with 13 bases between. Germline V gives CDR1 MDHEN, CDR2 SYDVKM. The CDR3 DNA reads as TGTGCCTTGGACAAACGGTTGAACACTGAAGCTTTCTTT. Its translation is CALDKRLNTEAFF. The entire variable domain, with the rest obtained from reference TRBV28 and TRBJ1-1, is as follows: DVKVTQSSRYLVKRTGEKVFLECVQDMDHENMFWYRQDPGLGLRLIYFSYDVKMKEKGDIPEGYSVSREKKERFSLILESASTNQTSMYLCALDKRLNTEAFFGQGTRLTVV.

The genes are TRBV12-3 or TRBV12-4 and TRBJ2-3; 7 bases line up with TRBD1. This CDR3 is built from 15 residues. V lost 6 bases to trimming and J lost 3 bases; unmatched junction nucleotides: 9. The CDR3, as DNA: TGTGCCAGCAGGACCGGGACAGTTCGTACAGATACGCAGTATTTT. Amino acid sequence: CASRTGTVRTDTQYF.

This clonotype was seen repeatedly, ten times or more. V and J are TRBV25-1 and TRBJ2-3, with TRBD2 matching over 8 bases. The CDR3 is 16 residues long. Trimming took 3 bases from V and 5 from J; bases not matched to a gene: 10. The germline gives CDR1 MGHDK, CDR2 SYGVNS. The CDR3 DNA reads TGTGCCAGCAGTGATAATCGCCGGGGGGGGATAGATACGCAGTATTTT. Amino acid sequence: CASSDNRRGGIDTQYF.

This clonotype was seen at least ten times. The chain combines TRBV6-2 or TRBV6-3 with TRBJ2-1, with D tentatively TRBD1 (6 bases). V shed 8 bases and J shed 0 bases, with 14 bases lying between them. The CDR3 is 15 amino acids. The V gene's germline CDR1 is MNHEY and CDR2 SVGEGT. CDR3 nucleotides: TGTGCCAGCGGCCTCACAGGGAGCTCCTACAATGAGCAGTTCTTC. It translates to CASGLTGSSYNEQFF.

This clonotype came up many times. The CDR3 DNA reads as TGTGCCAGCAGCCCCTCCGTGGAGCAGTACTTC. Its translation is CASSPSVEQYF. The chain is built from TRBV7-2 and TRBJ2-7; D gene ambiguous. Trimming took off 5 bases at V and 7 bases at J, with 9 bases between the two ends. The germline CDR1 and CDR2 sequences are SGHTA and FQGNSA. The CDR3 is 11 residues long.